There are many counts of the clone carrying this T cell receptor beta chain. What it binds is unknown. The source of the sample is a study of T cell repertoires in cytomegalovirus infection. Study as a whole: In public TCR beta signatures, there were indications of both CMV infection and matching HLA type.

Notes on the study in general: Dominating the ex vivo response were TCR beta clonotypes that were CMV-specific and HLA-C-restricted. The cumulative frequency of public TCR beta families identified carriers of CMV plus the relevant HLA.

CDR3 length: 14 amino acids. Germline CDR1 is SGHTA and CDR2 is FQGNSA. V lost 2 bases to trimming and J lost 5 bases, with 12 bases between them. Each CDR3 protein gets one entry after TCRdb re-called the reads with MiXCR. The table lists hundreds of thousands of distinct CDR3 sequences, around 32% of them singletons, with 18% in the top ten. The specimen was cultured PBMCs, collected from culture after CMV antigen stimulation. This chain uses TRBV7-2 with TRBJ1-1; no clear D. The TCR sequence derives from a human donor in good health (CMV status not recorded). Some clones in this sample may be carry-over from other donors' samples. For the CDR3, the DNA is TGTGCCAGCAGCTTATCCGGTCGGCGGACTGAAGCTTTCTTT. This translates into CASSLSGRRTEAFF.